The 8 T cell receptor beta chains reported below all come from one sample, sequenced in a study of T cells in localized non-small cell lung cancer. Using immunoSEQ multiplex PCR, the repertoire was profiled, and TCRdb retains in-frame clones only, with some absent. Counted here are 40,000 to 55,000 clones, under 90% occurring once; the ten biggest clones make up 17%. The sample was peripheral blood mononuclear cells, taken before any cancer treatment. Source of these receptors: a man aged 35 to 69 with stage III lung adenocarcinoma.

The gene calls are TRBV6-4 and TRBJ2-3; D is ambiguous. Between the trimmed V and J ends, which lost 2 bases and 2 bases, there was a span of 5 bases. CDR3 size: 13 residues. Germline loops: CDR1 MRHNA, CDR2 SNTAGT. CDR3 DNA sequence: TGTGCCAGCAGTGACGGAGCCACAGATACGCAGTATTTT. It translates to CASSDGATDTQYF.

V gene TRBV2 combines with J gene TRBJ2-1; 14 bases align to TRBD2. In germline, CDR1 is SNHLY, CDR2 FYNNEI. V lost 2 bases and J lost 6; bases outside the gene matches: 12. The length of the CDR3 is 19 residues. The CDR3 bases are TGTGCCAGCAGTGAACCAGGACTAGCGGGGGGAGTAGTAGGCAATGAGCAGTTCTTC. Translation gives CASSEPGLAGGVVGNEQFF.

Judged by abundance, this clone is medium-sized (0.01 to 0.1%). The DNA of the CDR3 is TGCAGCGTTGTAGACGGGGGTCGCAATGAGCAGTTCTTC. Its protein is CSVVDGGRNEQFF. The V and J genes are TRBV29-1 and TRBJ2-1; perhaps TRBD2 as D (6 bases). V was clipped by 4 bases and J by 6 bases, with 13 bases between them. This CDR3 contains 13 residues. The germline CDR1 and CDR2 sequences are SQVTM and ANQGSEA.

This clone occurred a few times. The chain has TRBV7-6 and TRBJ2-5; D is perhaps TRBD1 (6 bases). Deletions cut 1 base from V and 5 bases from J, with 8 bases between. The germline V gene encodes CDR1 SGHVS and CDR2 FNYEAQ. The length of the CDR3 is 13 residues. CDR3 DNA: TGTGCCAGCAGCTTAGAGCAGGGGGAGACCCAGTACTTC. Translated: CASSLEQGETQYF. Based on the CDR3 plus reference TRBV7-6 and TRBJ2-5, the full variable domain is GAGVSQSPRYKVTKRGQDVALRCDPISGHVSLYWYRQALGQGPEFLTYFNYEAQQDKSGLPNDRFSAERPEGSISTLTIQRTEQRDSAMYRCASSLEQGETQYFGPGTRLLVL.

CDR3 amino acids: CASSPEFQETQYF. The CDR3 DNA sequence: TGTGCCAGCTCACCAGAGTTTCAAGAGACCCAGTACTTC. The chain has TRBV18 and TRBJ2-5; D call uncertain. This CDR3 region has 13 residues. V gave up 2 bases and J gave up 2 bases, with 6 bases separating them. Looked up from germline, CDR1 is KGHSH and CDR2 is LQKENI.

This chain joins TRBV25-1 and TRBJ2-2; D unresolved. Per the germline V gene, CDR1 is MGHDK and CDR2 is SYGVNS. This CDR3 contains 13 residues. V lost 8 bases and J lost 6, with 13 bases in between. The CDR3 sequence is CASQERSPGELFF. The CDR3 DNA follows: TGTGCCAGCCAAGAACGAAGCCCCGGGGAGCTGTTTTTT.

CDR3 sequence reads: CASSPLFGNTEAFF. CDR3 in DNA: TGTGCCAGCTCACCTCTTTTTGGGAACACTGAAGCTTTCTTT. The rearrangement uses TRBV18 and TRBJ1-1; D not resolved. Germline-derived CDR1 and CDR2 are KGHSH and LQKENI. This CDR3 has 14 residues. V lost 3 bases and J 1 base, leaving 9 bases between the germline ends.

J is TRBJ2-1 and V is TRBV11-2, with 7 bases matching TRBD2. The germline gives CDR1 SGHAT, CDR2 FQNNGV. V dropped 4 bases and J dropped 0; count of bases not matched to a gene: 6. The length of the CDR3 is 16 residues. CDR3 sequence: CASSSGGTLSYNEQFF. The CDR3 nucleotides are TGTGCCAGCAGCTCCGGGGGGACTCTCTCCTACAATGAGCAGTTCTTC.